This TCR beta chain was identified in a study of low-dose radiotherapy and immunotherapy resistance in tumors. Background on the study: Oral administration of aspirin 300 mg daily occurred for four cycles, commencing at cycle 1 day 1.

Alpha and beta chains were covered, as first-strand cDNA relied on TRAV- and TRBV-specific primers. TCRs were put through about 20 PCR cycles of amplification with Phusion. A constant-region primer and the V-primer adapter served as the primer pair. TCRdb re-called the reads through MiXCR, storing one row per CDR3 protein. Of tens of thousands of distinct CDR3 sequences detected, 25% to 30% appear once; the ten largest clones hold 10%. This clonotype was counted at least ten times. Sample time point: after trial treatment. Treatment noted: LDRT plus nivolumab, ipilimumab, low-dose cyclophosphamide and aspirin (RACIN trial). Along with nivolumab and ipilimumab, donors received aspirin, low-dose cyclophosphamide and low-dose radiotherapy. Trimming cost V 0 bases and J 4 bases; bases outside gene matches: 3. Germline V gives CDR1 SGDLS, CDR2 YYNGEE. The CDR3 is made up of 14 amino acids.

The sequence came from a male donor with prostate cancer. This rearrangement joins TRBV9 to TRBJ2-7, with TRBD1 matching 8 bases. Sequencing used PBMCs, obtained after low-dose radiotherapy plus immunotherapy. CDR3 sequence: CASSVATGGYEQYF. Here the CDR3 DNA reads TGTGCCAGCAGCGTAGCTACAGGGGGGTACGAGCAGTACTTC.